This T cell receptor (beta chain) was recorded in a study of CXCR3-negative and CXCR3-positive naive CD8 T cells. In the study overall: There were 130 million or so TRB reads altogether, and each library had about 1.5 +/- 0.3 million of them.

Findings and limits, study-wide: Naive cells positive for CXCR3 carried more hydrophobic TRB CDR3s than CXCR3-negative ones. Naive cells, whether CXCR3-negative or CXCR3-positive, had similar TRBV-TRBJ usage, while memory cells differed. Similarly elevated diversity marked both naive subsets, with memory CD8+ cells showing far lower diversity.

Turning to this clonotype: Its specificity is unknown.

Germline V gene lookup returns CDR1 MNHEY and CDR2 SVGAGI. CDR3 length equals 14 residues. Researchers prepared the TRB cDNA libraries using 5' RACE with UMI labels. TCRdb reprocessed the 5' RACE reads, keeping one entry per CDR3 protein, no DNA. The table lists over 100,000 distinct CDR3 sequences. Sequencing input: naive CXCR3+ CD8+ T cells from blood. Stated subset: CD45RO-CCR7+CD27+CD95- naive CD8+ T cells expressing CXCR3 (TNR3+). V usage is TRBV6-5 and J usage is TRBJ2-5; the TCRdb D gene call, TRBD2, has no DNA to confirm it. This receptor was taken from a human donor in good health. Some clones in this sample may be carry-over from other donors' samples. CDR3 in amino acids: CASSSNRVQETQYF.